Each of the 27 T cell receptor beta chains below was sequenced from the same sample in a study of blood T cell repertoires in COVID-19. Sequencing used immunoSEQ multiplex PCR; TCRdb keeps in-frame clones, though not all of them. In the table there are about 250,000 clones, more than 60% of which are singletons. The sample was peripheral blood. The source of these receptors is a woman aged 40 to 49 with active or convalescent COVID-19.

This clone was seen a single time. The chain's CDR3 is CASTAGGGLTDTQYF. CDR3 nucleotides: TGTGCCAGCACCGCCGGAGGGGGCCTCACAGATACGCAGTATTTT. The V call is TRBV28, the J call TRBJ2-3; a weak D match, TRBD1 (7 bases). Germline V gene data show CDR1 as MDHEN and CDR2 as SYDVKM. The CDR3 runs to 15 residues. Trimming took 7 bases from V and 2 from J, leaving 16 bases between them.

The CDR3 is CASSPGQGGTGELFF. In DNA, the CDR3 is TGTGCCAGCAGCCCCGGACAGGGAGGAACCGGGGAGCTGTTTTTT. This rearrangement joins TRBV3-1 (or the pseudogene TRBV3-2) to TRBJ2-2, with 8 bases aligning to TRBD1. From germline, CDR1 is LGHDT and CDR2 YNNKEL (reference sequence). V gave up 4 bases and J gave up 5 bases; unmatched junction bases: 6. The CDR3 has 15 amino acids.

The CDR3 nucleotides read TGTGCCAGTAGTATGGAAACAGGGCCCTACTATGGCTACACCTTC. Its translation: CASSMETGPYYGYTF. The gene calls are TRBV19 and TRBJ1-2, with D possibly being TRBD1 (6 bases). CDR1 is LNHDA, CDR2 SQIVND, per germline (reference sequence). The CDR3 is 15 amino acids. V was cut by 3 bases and J by 3 bases, with 14 bases left in between.

This CDR3 is CASSPTVTGGSPQYF. DNA of the CDR3: TGTGCCAGCAGCCCTACGGTGACAGGGGGGTCGCCCCAGTACTTC. V is TRBV11-2 and J is TRBJ2-5; TRBD1 agrees at 9 bases. Germline loops: CDR1 SGHAT, CDR2 FQNNGV. The V and J ends lost 5 bases and 9 bases, in that order; junction bases with no gene match: 13. This CDR3 contains 15 residues.

V and J are TRBV7-9 and TRBJ2-7; no firm D call. The CDR3 length is 12 residues. V dropped 5 bases and J dropped 4 bases, with 9 bases sitting between them. CDR1 and CDR2 (germline): SEHNR, FQNEAQ (reference sequence). CDR3 nucleotides: TGTGCCAGCAGCATCCCAGCGTACGAGCAGTACTTC. It yields the protein CASSIPAYEQYF.

V gene TRBV2 combines with J gene TRBJ2-4; D unclear. Trimming stripped 10 bases from V and 2 bases from J, with 15 bases between. CDR3 size: 14 residues. Germline V gene data show CDR1 as SNHLY and CDR2 as FYNNEI. In DNA, the CDR3 is TGTGCCACCGCCGAGACACGAACCAAAAACATTCAGTACTTC. Its translation is CATAETRTKNIQYF.

This rearrangement joins TRBV5-5 to TRBJ1-6; D is unresolved. Between the trimmed V and J ends, which lost 0 bases and 5 bases, there was a span of 9 bases. The length of the CDR3 is 15 residues. Germline CDR1 and CDR2: SGHKS and YYEKEE (reference sequence). The CDR3 is CASSLEAQDNSPLHF. The CDR3 DNA reads TGTGCCAGCAGCTTGGAGGCCCAGGATAATTCACCCCTCCACTTT.

The chain combines TRBV28 with TRBJ2-5, with 12 nucleotides matching TRBD2. From germline, CDR1 is MDHEN and CDR2 SYDVKM. CDR3 length equals 16 residues. V lost 5 bases and J lost 2; bases outside the gene matches: 6. CDR3: CASSPRLAGDQETQYF. The CDR3, as DNA: TGTGCCAGCAGTCCCAGACTAGCGGGGGATCAAGAGACCCAGTACTTC.

The chain couples TRBV11-1 to TRBJ2-7, with 10 bases lining up with TRBD1. Unmatched junction bases numbered 9, after V lost 5 bases and J lost 8 bases. This CDR3 is built from 14 residues. Germline-derived CDR1 and CDR2 are SGHAT and FQDESV (reference sequence). This CDR3 reads CASSPSGQGPKQYF. CDR3 nucleotide sequence: TGTGCCAGCAGCCCTTCGGGACAGGGGCCGAAGCAGTACTTC.

The CDR3 loop reads CASKLQGLDEKLFF. The CDR3 DNA follows: TGTGCCAGCAAGTTACAGGGGTTGGACGAAAAACTGTTTTTT. V gene TRBV27 combines with J gene TRBJ1-4; 7 nucleotides match TRBD1. Germline V gene data show CDR1 as MNHEY and CDR2 as SMNVEV (reference sequence). The trim removed 7 bases at V and 8 bases at J, leaving 10 bases unmatched. This CDR3 region has 14 residues.

This chain joins TRBV3-1 (or the pseudogene TRBV3-2) and TRBJ1-3; 9 bases agree with TRBD1. Losses at the gene ends were 3 bases for V and 4 bases for J; bases not matched to a gene: 1. The CDR3 is 14 residues long. The germline V gene encodes CDR1 LGHDT and CDR2 YNNKEL (reference sequence). CDR3 loop: CASSQGQGGNTIYF. As DNA, the CDR3 is TGTGCCAGCAGCCAGGGACAGGGAGGAAACACCATATATTTT.

The V and J genes are TRBV28 and TRBJ2-7, with D possibly TRBD2 on 6 matching bases. The CDR3 runs 11 residues. Germline CDR1 is MDHEN and CDR2 is SYDVKM. Here the CDR3 reads CVVKTGAEQYF. The CDR3 bases are TGTGTCGTAAAAACGGGAGCCGAGCAGTACTTC.

A single count supports this clone. J is TRBJ2-3 and V is TRBV15, with D possibly being TRBD2 (7 bases). From germline, CDR1 is LNHNV and CDR2 YYDKDF (reference sequence). With 7 bases removed from V and 1 base from J, the gap between germline ends came to 18 bases. CDR3 length: 16 amino acids. CDR3 coding DNA: TGTGCCACCACCTTAGGGGGGGGGGAAGGCACAGATACGCAGTATTTT. Its translation: CATTLGGGEGTDTQYF.

The gene calls are TRBV6-5 and TRBJ1-2, with 8 bases matching TRBD1. Germline assignment: CDR1 MNHEY and CDR2 SVGAGI. J was trimmed by 2 bases and V by 2 bases; bases with no gene match: 7. The CDR3 contains 16 residues. Written as DNA, the CDR3 is TGTGCCAGCAGTTACCCTATCGGACAGGGAAACTATGGCTACACCTTC. Its protein product is CASSYPIGQGNYGYTF.

This clone was recorded once. A read error is likely here: a far larger clone is one base away. This chain connects TRBV9 to TRBJ1-4; 12 bases are shared with TRBD1. Germline trimming cut 3 bases from V and 8 bases from J; bases unmatched to any gene: 2. The CDR3 is 14 residues long. In germline, CDR1 is SGDLS, CDR2 YYNGEE. CDR3 nucleotides: TGTGCCAGCAGCGCTGGGACAGGGGGCGAAAAACTGTTTTTT. Translated: CASSAGTGGEKLFF. The entire variable domain, with the rest obtained from reference TRBV9 and TRBJ1-4, is as follows: DSGVTQTPKHLITATGQRVTLRCSPRSGDLSVYWYQQSLDQGLQFLIQYYNGEERAKGNILERFSAQQFPDLHSELNLSSLELGDSALYFCASSAGTGGEKLFFGSGTQLSVL.

The J gene is TRBJ1-2, the V gene TRBV28; 8 bases are a match to TRBD1. CDR1 and CDR2 (germline): MDHEN, SYDVKM. The CDR3 runs to 15 residues. The V gene end was trimmed by 5 bases and the J gene end by 6 bases; junction bases not matched to a gene: 11. For the CDR3, the DNA is TGTGCCAGCAGTCTAGACGGGACAGGAGCAGATGGCTACACCTTC. Protein sequence: CASSLDGTGADGYTF.

In this sample, this clone turned up once. The rearrangement links TRBV18 to TRBJ1-6; D is ambiguous. V was shortened by 1 base and J by 6 bases, with 7 bases between the two germline ends. This CDR3 is 14 amino acids long. In germline, CDR1 is KGHSH, CDR2 LQKENI. CDR3 coding DNA: TGTGCCAGCTCACCACAGGAGAGTAATTCACCCCTCCACTTT. Translated: CASSPQESNSPLHF.

This chain connects TRBV30 to TRBJ2-3; 12 bases agree with TRBD2. CDR1 and CDR2 from the germline V gene are GTSNPN and SVGIG (reference sequence). The CDR3 is made up of 16 amino acids. Trimming at V came to 2 bases and at J to 4 bases, leaving 7 bases not matched to a gene. CDR3 nucleotides: TGTGCCTGGAGTCTGGCTAGCGGGGGGGCCGCAGATACGCAGTATTTT. This codes for CAWSLASGGAADTQYF.

This clone was seen a single time. The chain employs TRBV7-9 and TRBJ1-3, with 9 bases fitting TRBD1. The CDR3 sequence is 16 residues long. Germline V CDR1 and CDR2: SEHNR, FQNEAQ (reference sequence). V lost 5 bases and J lost 4; bases outside the gene matches: 9. CDR3 sequence reads: CASSLGQGNSGNTIYF. In DNA, the CDR3 is TGTGCCAGCAGCCTCGGACAGGGGAACTCCGGAAACACCATATATTTT.

The V gene is TRBV10-3, the J gene TRBJ1-6, with TRBD1 identical over 7 bases. The CDR3 extends over 14 amino acids. Germline-derived CDR1 and CDR2 are ENHRY and SYGVKD. V dropped 11 bases and J dropped 7; count of bases not matched to a gene: 11. The CDR3 here is CAAGGETRNSPLHF. The CDR3 DNA follows: TGTGCCGCAGGGGGAGAAACGCGAAATTCACCCCTCCACTTT.

This clone was seen a few times. The V call is TRBV24-1, the J call TRBJ2-1; maybe TRBD1 (5 bases). The CDR3 sequence is 16 residues long. V was shortened by 4 bases and J by 4 bases, with 16 bases between the two germline ends. Germline lookup yields CDR1 KGHDR and CDR2 SFDVKD. CDR3 sequence reads: CATSDSSGLQYNEQFF. In nucleotides, the CDR3 is TGTGCCACCAGTGACTCGTCAGGGTTACAGTACAATGAGCAGTTCTTC.

The rearrangement uses TRBV5-5 and TRBJ1-2, with D tentatively TRBD1 (6 bases). The CDR3 covers 16 residues. Germline CDR1 SGHKS, CDR2 YYEKEE (reference sequence). Trimming stripped 0 bases from V and 0 bases from J, with 12 bases between. The CDR3 DNA follows: TGTGCCAGCAGCTTGGCCGTGGACAGCACTAACTATGGCTACACCTTC. This sequence encodes CASSLAVDSTNYGYTF.

The V gene is TRBV27, the J gene TRBJ1-2; the D gene is possibly TRBD1 (5 bases). Trimming removed 6 bases from V and 8 bases from J, with 16 bases in between. Germline assignment: CDR1 MNHEY and CDR2 SMNVEV (reference sequence). This CDR3 has 13 amino acids. The CDR3 nucleotides read TGTGCCAGCAGAACACCCGGGGGTCGGGGCTACACCTTC. This sequence encodes CASRTPGGRGYTF.

This rearrangement joins TRBV9 to TRBJ1-1; a possible D gene is TRBD1 (5 bases). Trimming left V 1 base short and J 4 bases short, with 14 bases between. The CDR3 extends over 15 amino acids. Germline loops: CDR1 SGDLS, CDR2 YYNGEE. This CDR3 reads CASSVQGLLITEAFF. The DNA of the CDR3 is TGTGCCAGCAGCGTACAGGGTTTATTGATCACTGAAGCTTTCTTT.

V and J are TRBV24-1 and TRBJ2-7; tentative D call: TRBD1 (6 bases). Between the trimmed V and J ends, which lost 4 bases and 5 bases, there was a span of 14 bases. The CDR3 loop spans 14 amino acids. The germline gives CDR1 KGHDR, CDR2 SFDVKD. Written as DNA, the CDR3 is TGTGCCACCAGTGAAGGGGGTGGGCTCGACGAGCAGTACGTC. Encoded protein: CATSEGGGLDEQYV.

This rearrangement joins TRBV28 to TRBJ1-1; the D is unclear. This CDR3 contains 10 residues. Germline loops: CDR1 MDHEN, CDR2 SYDVKM. The V and J ends lost 5 bases and 6 bases respectively, with 4 bases between them. The CDR3 DNA follows: TGTGCCAGCAGTCCTCCTGAAGCTTTCTTT. Translated, it gives CASSPPEAFF.

The chain has TRBV29-1 and TRBJ1-2; D perhaps matches TRBD1 (6 bases). Trimming removed 0 bases at V and 0 bases at J, with 11 bases between. The CDR3 loop spans 15 amino acids. The V gene's germline CDR1 is SQVTM and CDR2 ANQGSEA. The CDR3 nucleotides read TGCAGCGTTGAAGACAAAGCAGGGGCTAACTATGGCTACACCTTC. Its translation is CSVEDKAGANYGYTF.